Detailed here is one TCR beta chain. What this receptor recognizes is not known. Base qualities are missing; no much larger clone stands one base away. The donors were healthy, HIV-negative adults who had no recently reported acute infections or vaccinations. Only Caucasian adults living in Nashville, Tennessee, USA were represented among the donors. CD4+ T cells were enriched by magnetic negative selection; naive cells were then positively selected on CD45RA, and the negative fraction formed the memory subset. Blood was obtained by leukapheresis, after which PBMCs were separated by Ficoll-Histopaque density gradient centrifugation and cryopreserved in liquid nitrogen vapor phase. Analytical flow cytometry was used to check the purity and quantity of each magnetically sorted T cell population. Genomic DNA was isolated from every sorted fraction and measured by UV absorbance on a Nanodrop 2000c. These data come from a study of shared clonotypes between healthy human individuals (TCRdb year 2020). In terms of the full investigation: The cohort included a few men and a couple of women between 18 and 49 years of age. For each donor, CD4 naive and CD4 memory were each given three plates, CD8 naive was given two plates, and CD8 memory was given one plate. The study deeply sequenced blood TCR repertoires of five healthy adults to estimate repertoire size and the extent of clonotype sharing between individuals. Different laboratories and diverse techniques were used to prepare libraries and sequence TCR repertoires, to increase sequencing depth and limit assay-specific biases. Per donor, leukapheresis produced somewhere between about 0.85 and 8.9 billion PBMCs. The study at large found these results: Even with the large sequencing depth, rarefaction of the sorted-subset datasets indicated that sequencing was incomplete. Across a handful of donors, about 4.5% of naive CD4, 3% to 4% of naive CD8, 2% to 2.5% of memory CD4, and under 0.45% of memory CD8 clonotypes were shared. Naive subsets generally had larger estimated clonotype richness than memory subsets. The genetic and exposure-history diversity represented was limited by the small number of donors. Sampling was restricted to blood, and TCR repertoires in tissues likely differ from the TCR repertoires found in blood. Pairwise subsampling led to the expectation that sequencing depth would affect the degree of clonotype sharing among donors. Clonotypes shared by all four sorted-subset donors showed higher generation probabilities than non-shared clonotypes.

Using the deep immunoSEQ assay, TCR CDR3 regions were amplified from genomic DNA by multiplex PCR. Extracted genomic DNA from each cell subset was distributed evenly across all wells of several immunoSEQ 96-well plates, and each plate was treated as a replicate. For sorted subsets, each replicate PCR was loaded with approximately 0.2 ug genomic DNA, equivalent to approximately 27,000 T cell genomes. Purified libraries were measured with a Qubit 3.0 fluorometer, size-checked on a Bioanalyzer 2100, and measured again with the KAPA Library Quantification kit. Each immunoSEQ 96-well plate was sequenced on its own single-read 150-cycle Illumina NextSeq 550 flow cell. For the original study's pipeline: Because only junctional sequences without quality scores were contained in the immunoSEQ output, filtering matching that applied to full-length reads could not be performed. Sequences were annotated with PyIR, a Python wrapper for IgBLAST v1.9, using IMGT germline references to assign V/J genes and CDR3. Any read was removed if the V/J assignment was weak (E-value above 1e-6), the CDR3 was missing, or the read contained stop codons, out-of-frame junctions, or ambiguous translated residues. A V3J clonotype was defined by an identical inferred V gene, J gene, and CDR3 amino acid sequence. Percentage overlap between repertoires was computed as shared unique clonotypes divided by the size of the smaller repertoire. Repertoire richness was assessed with RTK rarefaction, the Chao1 estimator, and Recon v2.1 estimates of unobserved clonotypes. Generation probabilities were computed with OLGA for all TCRbeta clonotypes obtained by the gDNA method from four donors. TCRdb provides this immuneACCESS table in a form limited to in-frame rearrangements. Some clones are lacking; in checked studies, under half of them reflect an unresolved V gene, and why the rest are absent is not known. V, J and clone size derive from that table, while D and trimming were established from the DNA sequence. For this sample there are some 1,100,000 clones; approximately 80% appear just once. The ten largest clones represent approximately 0.5% of the sample.

Taken from the germline V gene (reference sequence), the CDR1 and CDR2 loops are DFQATT and SNEGSKA. The cysteine opens and the phenylalanine closes a CDR3 of 10 amino acids. CDR3 DNA is the only sequence kept; it has 30 bases, read in frame from the first base. What was sequenced was memory CD4+ T cells from PBMCs. The sample's cell subset or site label, decoded: CD45RA-negative fraction. The receptor chain draws on TRBV20-1 and TRBJ2-5; no confident D gene assignment can be made. The J call is in doubt because the DNA end fits TRBJ2-7 better. The clonotype was recovered from a man younger than 35 in good health. Some clones in this sample may be carry-over from other donors' samples. The CDR3: CSTRSYEQYF. The nucleotide sequence is given as TGCAGTACCCGGTCCTACGAGCAGTACTTC.